A selection of T cell receptor beta chains follows, all from one sample in a study of blood T cell repertoires in COVID-19. Profiled with immunoSEQ multiplex PCR; TCRdb holds only in-frame clones, not every one. This sample carries about 210,000 clones, around 81% of them seen once, and the ten largest clones take more than 8.5%. The sequencing input was PBMCs or T cells enriched from blood (not recorded which). All receptors derive from a woman aged 50 to 65 with acute COVID-19. CDR3s include the opening cysteine and the closing phenylalanine or tryptophan. D genes are given only for firm matches. The listing skips clone size in some rows; elsewhere it reads once, few, many or a size class.

j_call clone_size d_call v_call cdr3_aa cdr3_nt
TRBJ1-2 once TRBD1 TRBV7-8 CASSLDRLNYGYTF TGTGCCAGCAGCTTGGACAGGTTAAACTATGGCTACACCTTC
TRBJ1-4 - - TRBV7-2 CASSPRGGYEKLFF TGTGCCAGCAGCCCCCGCGGGGGCTATGAAAAACTGTTTTTT
TRBJ1-5 few - TRBV19 CASSYRVDNQPQHF TGTGCCAGTAGTTACAGGGTTGACAATCAGCCCCAGCATTTT
TRBJ1-1 few - TRBV12-3/TRBV12-4 CANREGTNTEAFF TGTGCCAACAGGGAGGGAACAAACACTGAAGCTTTCTTT
TRBJ1-1 - TRBD1 TRBV3-1/TRBV3-2 CASSRNRGLTEAFF TGTGCCAGCAGCCGCAACAGGGGTTTAACTGAAGCTTTCTTT
TRBJ2-5 - - TRBV28 CASSLNPLGSYPETQYF TGTGCCAGCAGTTTAAACCCCCTGGGGAGCTACCCCGAGACCCAGTACTTC
TRBJ1-4 few - TRBV7-2 CASSLGANNEKLFF TGTGCCAGCAGCTTGGGGGCCAATAATGAAAAACTGTTTTTT
TRBJ2-3 - TRBD2 TRBV19 CASTPSGGPSDTQYF TGTGCCAGTACCCCCTCGGGAGGGCCATCAGATACGCAGTATTTT
TRBJ1-1 - - TRBV7-3 CASSPGQMNTEAFF TGTGCCAGCAGCCCTGGTCAGATGAACACTGAAGCTTTCTTT
TRBJ1-6 - TRBD1 TRBV28 CASVRTTGAYNSPLHF TGTGCCAGTGTTCGAACTACAGGGGCCTATAATTCACCCCTCCACTTT